This T cell receptor beta chain derives from a study of cytomegalovirus exposure and HLA in healthy donors. Study-wide context: An analysis done earlier identified some 120 million unique TCR beta sequences from 150 million to 200 million T cells.

Findings and limits, study-wide: A later analysis by the authors found several of the most significant clusters apparently linked to common viral pathogens. Sequence variants that were highly shared formed a cluster that was likely a sequencing artifact.

It was with 60 Vbeta and 13 Jbeta primers that the PCR ran. This table comes from immunoSEQ multiplex PCR, and its TCRdb copy is limited to in-frame clones, with some not included. The sample yields about 110,000 clones, approximately 12% seen once. Per the germline V gene, CDR1 is MNHEY and CDR2 is SVGAGI. The CDR3 contains 13 residues. At sampling all donors were nominally healthy, likely with unrecorded immune exposures. Details on this clone: The antigen is unknown.

The sample was PBMCs. The TCR sequence derives from a man between 40 and 49 years old in good health and CMV-seropositive. The chain joins TRBV6-5 to TRBJ2-5; no definite D call. The J call may be wrong; the DNA end is better matched by TRBJ2-7. CDR3 sequence reads: CASSTSISYEQYF. The CDR3, as DNA: TGTGCCAGCAGTACCTCCATCTCCTACGAGCAGTACTTC.